Sequencing of this TCR beta chain was carried out in a study of tumor-infiltrating lymphocytes in primary liver carcinoma. Production of TCR beta cDNA used 500 ng total RNA together with a constant-region primer. Modified slightly, ARM-PCR produced TCR beta libraries over three nested multiplex PCR rounds. A C-beta reverse primer was combined with TRBV1-TRBV30 forward primers in the first two PCR rounds, and each round had roughly 9 cycles. Each CDR3 protein is one row after TCRdb ran MiXCR on the multiplex PCR reads. The sample yields about 330,000 distinct CDR3 sequences, 65% seen once. For this clonotype: Its antigen remains unknown. At one end the junction does not follow the germline gene, possibly because of a read error.

Both blood RNA, taken from unsorted whole blood, and germline DNA were extracted. Findings and limits, study-wide: Tumor region pairs outstripped tumor-adjacent and tumor-blood pairs in overlap.

Germline CDR1 is SGHAT and CDR2 is FQNNGV. The CDR3 runs to 14 residues. Sequencing was carried out using peripheral blood. The J gene is TRBJ2-5, the V gene TRBV11-2; 7 nucleotides agree with TRBD1. The receptor comes from a middle-aged man with primary liver carcinoma and hepatitis B virus infection. CDR3: CASGSQGPQEAQYF. The CDR3, as DNA: TGTGCCAGCGGCTCACAGGGGCCGCAAGAGGCCCAGTACTTC.